Below are 8 T cell receptor beta chains sequenced from a single sample in a study of blood T cell repertoires in COVID-19. Repertoires were generated with immunoSEQ multiplex PCR, while TCRdb's copy carries only in-frame clones and drops some. The data show hundreds of thousands of clones, approximately 89% seen once. The specimen sequenced was peripheral blood. The origin of the receptors is a woman aged 50 to 65 with COVID-19, enrolled during active disease.

The chain has TRBV7-9 and TRBJ1-3, with D unresolved. V lost 5 bases to trimming and J lost 0 bases, with 8 bases between them. CDR3 length equals 14 residues. In germline, CDR1 is SEHNR, CDR2 FQNEAQ (reference sequence). CDR3 sequence: CASSQTTSGNTIYF. The CDR3 nucleotides read TGTGCCAGCAGCCAGACAACCTCTGGAAACACCATATATTTT.

V and J are TRBV18 and TRBJ1-1; TRBD1 matches at 9 bases. Trimming at V came to 0 bases and at J to 5 bases, leaving 4 bases not matched to a gene. Germline V gene sequence: CDR1 KGHSH, CDR2 LQKENI. The CDR3 spans 15 residues. This chain's CDR3 is CASSPPTGGRTEAFF. The CDR3 coding sequence is TGTGCCAGCTCACCACCGACAGGGGGTAGGACTGAAGCTTTCTTT.

The chain links TRBV21-1 to TRBJ1-1; the table's D call, TRBD1, was not checked against the DNA. TRBV21-1 is tagged as a pseudogene. There are 15 residues in the CDR3. As DNA, the CDR3 is TGTGCCAGCATTCCGGCGTGGGCGTTGAACACTGAAGCTTTCTTT. It is translated as CASIPAWALNTEAFF.

On this clone: The same CDR3 also results from other DNA sequences found in this sample. The rearrangement joins TRBV7-3 to TRBJ1-1; D is unclear. CDR3 length: 13 residues. Per the germline V gene, CDR1 is SGHTA and CDR2 is FQGTGA. V lost 1 base and J 4 bases, leaving 7 bases between the germline ends. CDR3 residues: CASSLSRSTEAFF. The CDR3 DNA sequence: TGTGCCAGCAGCTTAAGCCGGAGCACTGAAGCTTTCTTT. Full variable domain (rest looked up from reference TRBV7-3 and TRBJ1-1): GAGVSQTPSNKVTEKGKYVELRCDPISGHTALYWYRQSLGQGPEFLIYFQGTGAADDSGLPNDRFFAVRPEGSVSTLKIQRTERGDSAVYLCASSLSRSTEAFFGQGTRLTVV.

This chain uses TRBV11-2 with TRBJ2-1; tentatively, D is TRBD2 (5 bases). CDR1 is SGHAT and CDR2 is FQNNGV in the germline V gene. The CDR3 is 14 amino acids. The germline V and J ends were trimmed by 1 base and 8 bases, with 12 bases remaining between them. CDR3 loop: CASSLVSRRHEQFF. Written as DNA, the CDR3 is TGTGCCAGCAGCTTAGTGTCCAGGAGGCATGAGCAGTTCTTC.

The chain joins TRBV3-1 (or the pseudogene TRBV3-2) to TRBJ2-1; TRBD1 matches 12 bases. The J segment lost 6 bases and the V segment lost 6 bases, leaving 9 bases of the junction unmatched. CDR3 size: 16 residues. Germline CDR1 LGHDT, CDR2 YNNKEL (reference sequence). The CDR3 is CASSRTGTGGFNEQFF. In DNA form, the CDR3 reads TGTGCCAGCAGTCGAACCGGGACAGGGGGCTTCAATGAGCAGTTCTTC.

V is TRBV5-1 and J is TRBJ1-1; the match to TRBD1 covers 10 bases. The CDR3 runs 18 residues. Germline-derived CDR1 and CDR2 are SGHRS and YFSETQ. The J segment lost 5 bases and the V segment lost 2 bases, leaving 15 bases of the junction unmatched. The CDR3 sequence is CASSFRFRDRGWKTEAFF. The CDR3 region has the DNA TGCGCCAGCAGCTTCCGATTTAGGGACAGGGGCTGGAAGACTGAAGCTTTCTTT. Full variable domain (rest looked up from reference TRBV5-1 and TRBJ1-1): KAGVTQTPRYLIKTRGQQVTLSCSPISGHRSVSWYQQTPGQGLQFLFEYFSETQRNKGNFPGRFSGRQFSNSRSEMNVSTLELGDSALYLCASSFRFRDRGWKTEAFFGQGTRLTVV.

The rearrangement links TRBV27 to TRBJ2-7; TRBD1 aligns across 12 bases. The CDR3 extends over 14 amino acids. With 6 bases clipped from V and 7 bases from J, the junction kept 7 bases outside the gene matches. From germline, CDR1 is MNHEY and CDR2 SMNVEV (reference sequence). In DNA form, the CDR3 reads TGTGCCAGCAGGAGGGACAGGGGGCTAGGGGAGCAGTACTTC. It yields the protein CASRRDRGLGEQYF.